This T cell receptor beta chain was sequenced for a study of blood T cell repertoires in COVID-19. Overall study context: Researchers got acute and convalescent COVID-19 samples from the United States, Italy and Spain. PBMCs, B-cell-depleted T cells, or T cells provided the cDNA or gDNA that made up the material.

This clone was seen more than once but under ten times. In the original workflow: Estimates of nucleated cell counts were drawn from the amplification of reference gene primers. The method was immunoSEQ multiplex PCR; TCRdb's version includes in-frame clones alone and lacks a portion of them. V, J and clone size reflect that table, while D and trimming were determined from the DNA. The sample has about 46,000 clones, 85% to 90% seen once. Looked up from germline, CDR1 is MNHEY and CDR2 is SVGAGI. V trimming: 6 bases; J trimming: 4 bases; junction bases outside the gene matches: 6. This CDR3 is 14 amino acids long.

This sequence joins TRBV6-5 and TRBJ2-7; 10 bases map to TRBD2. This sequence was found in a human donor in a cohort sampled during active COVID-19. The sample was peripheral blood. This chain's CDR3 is CASSLVAGGYEQYF. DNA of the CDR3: TGTGCCAGCAGCTTGGTAGCGGGAGGTTACGAGCAGTACTTC.